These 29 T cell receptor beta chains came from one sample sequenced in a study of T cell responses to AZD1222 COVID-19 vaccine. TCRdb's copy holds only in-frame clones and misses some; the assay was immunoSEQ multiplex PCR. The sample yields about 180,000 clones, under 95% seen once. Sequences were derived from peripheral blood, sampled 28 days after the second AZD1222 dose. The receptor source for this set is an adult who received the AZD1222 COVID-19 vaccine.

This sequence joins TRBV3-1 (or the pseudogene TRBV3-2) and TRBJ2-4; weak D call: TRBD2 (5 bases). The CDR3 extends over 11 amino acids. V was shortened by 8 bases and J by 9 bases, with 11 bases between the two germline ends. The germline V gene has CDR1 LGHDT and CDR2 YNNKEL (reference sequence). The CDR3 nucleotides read TGTGCCAGCTTGAGGGCGATCATTCAGTACTTC. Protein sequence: CASLRAIIQYF.

Here the CDR3 reads CASSRTGVNEKLFF. The CDR3 DNA sequence: TGTGCCAGCAGCAGGACAGGGGTTAATGAAAAACTGTTTTTT. The rearrangement uses TRBV6-5 and TRBJ1-4; 9 bases agree with TRBD1. CDR3 length equals 14 residues. The germline CDR1 and CDR2 sequences are MNHEY and SVGAGI. V lost 6 bases and J lost 4; bases outside the gene matches: 3.

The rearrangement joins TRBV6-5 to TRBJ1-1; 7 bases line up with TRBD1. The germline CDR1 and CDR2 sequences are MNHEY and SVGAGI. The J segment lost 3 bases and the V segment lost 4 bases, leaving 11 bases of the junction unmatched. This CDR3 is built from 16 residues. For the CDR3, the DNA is TGTGCCAGCAGTTTCGCCCGGAGGGGGCGCGACACTGAAGCTTTCTTT. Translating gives CASSFARRGRDTEAFF.

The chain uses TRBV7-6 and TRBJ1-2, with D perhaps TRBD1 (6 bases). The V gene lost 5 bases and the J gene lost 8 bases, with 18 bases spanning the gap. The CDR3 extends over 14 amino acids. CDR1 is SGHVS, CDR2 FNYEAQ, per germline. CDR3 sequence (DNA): TGTGCCAGCAGCCCTCAACTACAGGGAGGGGGCTACACCTTC. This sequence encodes CASSPQLQGGGYTF. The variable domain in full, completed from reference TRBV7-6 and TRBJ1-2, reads GAGVSQSPRYKVTKRGQDVALRCDPISGHVSLYWYRQALGQGPEFLTYFNYEAQQDKSGLPNDRFSAERPEGSISTLTIQRTEQRDSAMYRCASSPQLQGGGYTFGSGTRLTVV.

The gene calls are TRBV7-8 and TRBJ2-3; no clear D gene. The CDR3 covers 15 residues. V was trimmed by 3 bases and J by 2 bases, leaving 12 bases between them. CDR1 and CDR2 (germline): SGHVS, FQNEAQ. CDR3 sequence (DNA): TGTGCCAGCAGCTTTCGACCAGAGCCCACAGATACGCAGTATTTT. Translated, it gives CASSFRPEPTDTQYF.

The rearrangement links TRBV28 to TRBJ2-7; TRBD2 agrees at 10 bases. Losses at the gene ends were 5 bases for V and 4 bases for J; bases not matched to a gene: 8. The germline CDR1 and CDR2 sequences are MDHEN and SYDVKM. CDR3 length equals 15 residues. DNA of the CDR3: TGTGCCAGCAGTATAGCTAGCGGGAGTAGGTACGAGCAGTACTTC. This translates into CASSIASGSRYEQYF.

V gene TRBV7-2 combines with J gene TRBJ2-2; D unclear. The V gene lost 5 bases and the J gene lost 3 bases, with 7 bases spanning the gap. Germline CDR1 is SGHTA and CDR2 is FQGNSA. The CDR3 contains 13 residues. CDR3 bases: TGTGCCAGCAGCCCCAAATACACCGGGGAGCTGTTTTTT. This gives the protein CASSPKYTGELFF.

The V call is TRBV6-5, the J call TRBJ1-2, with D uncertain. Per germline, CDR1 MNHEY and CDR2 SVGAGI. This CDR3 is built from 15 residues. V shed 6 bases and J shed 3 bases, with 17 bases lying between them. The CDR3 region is CASRPPRAAHYGYTF. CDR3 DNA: TGTGCCAGCAGACCCCCTCGGGCAGCACACTATGGCTACACCTTC.

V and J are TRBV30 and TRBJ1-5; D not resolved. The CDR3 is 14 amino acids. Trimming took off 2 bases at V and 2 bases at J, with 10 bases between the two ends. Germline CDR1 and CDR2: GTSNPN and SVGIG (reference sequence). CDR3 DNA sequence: TGTGCCTGGAGTAAGGGATTGGGCAATCAGCCCCAGCATTTT. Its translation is CAWSKGLGNQPQHF.

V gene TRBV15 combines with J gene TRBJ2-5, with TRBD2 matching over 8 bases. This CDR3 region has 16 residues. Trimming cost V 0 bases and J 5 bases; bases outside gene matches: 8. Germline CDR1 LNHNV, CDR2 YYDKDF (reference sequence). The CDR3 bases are TGTGCCACCAGCAGAGATTTAAGCGGGAGCGGGGAGACCCAGTACTTC. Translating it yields CATSRDLSGSGETQYF.

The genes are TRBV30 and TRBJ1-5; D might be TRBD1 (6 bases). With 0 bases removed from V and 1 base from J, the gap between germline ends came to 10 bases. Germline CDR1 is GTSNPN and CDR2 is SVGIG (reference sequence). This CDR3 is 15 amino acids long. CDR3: CAWSVWGASNQPQHF. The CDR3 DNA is TGTGCCTGGAGTGTATGGGGGGCCAGCAATCAGCCCCAGCATTTT.

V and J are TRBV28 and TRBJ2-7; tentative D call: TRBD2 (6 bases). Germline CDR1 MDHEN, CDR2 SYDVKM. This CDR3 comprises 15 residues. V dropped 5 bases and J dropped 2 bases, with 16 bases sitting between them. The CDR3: CASSPWGSGAYEQYF. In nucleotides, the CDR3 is TGTGCCAGCAGTCCATGGGGTAGCGGTGCCTACGAGCAGTACTTC.

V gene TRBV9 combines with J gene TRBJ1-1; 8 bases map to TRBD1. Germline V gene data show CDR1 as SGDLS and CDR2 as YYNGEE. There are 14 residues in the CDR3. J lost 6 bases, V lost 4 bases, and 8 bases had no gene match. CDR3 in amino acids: CASSYTGQGAEAFF. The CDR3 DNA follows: TGTGCCAGCAGCTATACCGGACAGGGCGCTGAAGCTTTCTTT.

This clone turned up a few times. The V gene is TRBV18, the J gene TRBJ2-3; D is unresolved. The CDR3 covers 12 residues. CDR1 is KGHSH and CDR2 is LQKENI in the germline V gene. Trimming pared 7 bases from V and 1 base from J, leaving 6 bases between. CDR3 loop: CASYPGTDTQYF. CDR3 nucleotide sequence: TGTGCCAGCTATCCCGGCACAGATACGCAGTATTTT.

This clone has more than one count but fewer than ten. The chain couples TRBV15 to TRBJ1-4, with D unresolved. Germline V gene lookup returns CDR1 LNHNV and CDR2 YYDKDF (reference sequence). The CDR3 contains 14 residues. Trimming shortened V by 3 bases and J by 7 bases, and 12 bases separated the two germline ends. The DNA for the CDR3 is TGTGCCACCAGCAGCCCTCAAGGGTTTGAAAAACTGTTTTTT. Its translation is CATSSPQGFEKLFF.

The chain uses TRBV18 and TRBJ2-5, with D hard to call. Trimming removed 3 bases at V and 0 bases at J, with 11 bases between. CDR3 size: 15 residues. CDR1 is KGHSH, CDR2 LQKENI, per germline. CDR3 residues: CASSPRITDQETQYF. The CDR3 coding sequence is TGTGCCAGCTCACCGAGGATAACAGACCAAGAGACCCAGTACTTC. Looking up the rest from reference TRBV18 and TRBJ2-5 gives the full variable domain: NAGVMQNPRHLVRRRGQEARLRCSPMKGHSHVYWYRQLPEEGLKFMVYLQKENIIDESGMPKERFSAEFPKEGPSILRIQQVVRGDSAAYFCASSPRITDQETQYFGPGTRLLVL.

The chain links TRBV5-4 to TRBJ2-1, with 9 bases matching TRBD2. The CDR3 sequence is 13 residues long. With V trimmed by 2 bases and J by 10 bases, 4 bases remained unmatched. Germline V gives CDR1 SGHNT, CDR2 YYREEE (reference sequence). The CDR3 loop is CASSFRLAGEQFF. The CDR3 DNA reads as TGTGCCAGCAGCTTCCGGCTAGCGGGGGAGCAGTTCTTC.

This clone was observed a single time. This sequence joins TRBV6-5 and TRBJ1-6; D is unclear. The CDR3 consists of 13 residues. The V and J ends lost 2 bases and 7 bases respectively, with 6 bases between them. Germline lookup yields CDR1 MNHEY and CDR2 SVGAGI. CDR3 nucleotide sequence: TGTGCCAGCAGTTACCCTCAAAATTCACCCCTCCACTTT. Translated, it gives CASSYPQNSPLHF.

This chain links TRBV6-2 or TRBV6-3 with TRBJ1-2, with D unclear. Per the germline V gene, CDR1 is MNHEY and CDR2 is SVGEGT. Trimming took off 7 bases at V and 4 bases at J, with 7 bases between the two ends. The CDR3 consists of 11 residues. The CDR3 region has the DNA TGTGCCAGCACCCCCGGCTATGGCTACACCTTC. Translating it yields CASTPGYGYTF.

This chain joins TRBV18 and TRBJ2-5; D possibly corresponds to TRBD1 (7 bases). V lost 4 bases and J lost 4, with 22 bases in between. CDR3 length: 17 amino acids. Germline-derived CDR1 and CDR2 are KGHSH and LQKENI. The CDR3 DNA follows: TGTGCCAGCTCACTGGTCGGGGGCCCGGGACAGAGAGAGACCCAGTACTTC. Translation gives CASSLVGGPGQRETQYF.

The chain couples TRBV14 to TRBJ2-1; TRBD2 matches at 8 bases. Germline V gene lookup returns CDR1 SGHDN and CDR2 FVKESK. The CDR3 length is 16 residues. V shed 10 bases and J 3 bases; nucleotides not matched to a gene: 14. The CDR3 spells CANSKPGLGNYNEQFF. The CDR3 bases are TGTGCCAACTCAAAACCGGGACTAGGAAACTACAATGAGCAGTTCTTC.

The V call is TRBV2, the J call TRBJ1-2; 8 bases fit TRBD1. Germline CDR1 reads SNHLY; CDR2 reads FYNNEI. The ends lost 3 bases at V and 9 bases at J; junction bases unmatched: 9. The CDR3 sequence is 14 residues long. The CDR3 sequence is CASSDRDRSVRYTF. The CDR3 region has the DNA TGTGCCAGCAGTGACAGGGACAGGTCTGTCCGCTACACCTTC.

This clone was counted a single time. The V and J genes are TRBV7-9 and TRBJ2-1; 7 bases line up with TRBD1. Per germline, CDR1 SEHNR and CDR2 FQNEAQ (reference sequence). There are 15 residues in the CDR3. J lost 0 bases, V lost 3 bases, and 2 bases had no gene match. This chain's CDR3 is CASSFPGGSYNEQFF. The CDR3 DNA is TGTGCCAGCAGCTTCCCAGGGGGCTCCTACAATGAGCAGTTCTTC.

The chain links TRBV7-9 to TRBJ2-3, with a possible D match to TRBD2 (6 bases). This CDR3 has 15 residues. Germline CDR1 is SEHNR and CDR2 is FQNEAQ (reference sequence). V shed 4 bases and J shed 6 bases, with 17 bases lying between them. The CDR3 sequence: CASSSPGDRLDTQYF. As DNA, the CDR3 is TGTGCCAGCAGCTCTCCGGGGGATCGTTTGGATACGCAGTATTTT.

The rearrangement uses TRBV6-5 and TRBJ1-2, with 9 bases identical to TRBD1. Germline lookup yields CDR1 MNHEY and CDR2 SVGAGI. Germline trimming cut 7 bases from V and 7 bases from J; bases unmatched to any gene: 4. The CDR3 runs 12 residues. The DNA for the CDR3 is TGTGCCAGCAAACACAGGGGGCTTGGCTACACCTTC. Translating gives CASKHRGLGYTF.

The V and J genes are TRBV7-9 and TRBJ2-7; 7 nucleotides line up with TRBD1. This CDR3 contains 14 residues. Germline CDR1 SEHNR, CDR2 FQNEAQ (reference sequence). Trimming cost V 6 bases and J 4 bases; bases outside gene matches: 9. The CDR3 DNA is TGTGCCAGCAGTCATACAGGGGCGCCTTACGAGCAGTACTTC. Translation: CASSHTGAPYEQYF.

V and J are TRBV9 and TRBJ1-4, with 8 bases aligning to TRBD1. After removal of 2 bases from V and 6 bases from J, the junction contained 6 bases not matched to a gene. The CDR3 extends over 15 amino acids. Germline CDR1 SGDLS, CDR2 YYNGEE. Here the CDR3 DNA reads TGTGCCAGCAGCGTCACAGGGGGGAGCTATGAAAAACTGTTTTTT. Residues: CASSVTGGSYEKLFF.

Here the CDR3 DNA reads TGTGCCAGCAGCTTAGCTCCCATTCAAAGCTCCTACGAGCAGTACTTC. Residues: CASSLAPIQSSYEQYF. The chain combines TRBV7-2 with TRBJ2-7; D not certain. This CDR3 is built from 16 residues. Trimming left V 0 bases short and J 0 bases short, with 12 bases between. In germline, CDR1 is SGHTA, CDR2 FQGNSA. The full variable domain, in which reference TRBV7-2 and TRBJ2-7 provide the parts outside the CDR3, is GAGVSQSPSNKVTEKGKDVELRCDPISGHTALYWYRQSLGQGLEFLIYFQGNSAPDKSGLPSDRFSAERTGGSVSTLTIQRTQQEDSAVYLCASSLAPIQSSYEQYFGPGTRLTVT.

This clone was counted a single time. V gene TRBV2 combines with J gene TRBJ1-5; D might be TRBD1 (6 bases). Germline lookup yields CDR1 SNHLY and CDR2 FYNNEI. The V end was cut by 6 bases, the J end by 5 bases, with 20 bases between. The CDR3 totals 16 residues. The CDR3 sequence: CASRVLGGAGDQPQHF. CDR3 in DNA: TGTGCCAGCAGGGTGCTGGGGGGGGCCGGTGATCAGCCCCAGCATTTT. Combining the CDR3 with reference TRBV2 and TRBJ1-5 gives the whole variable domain EPEVTQTPSHQVTQMGQEVILRCVPISNHLYFYWYRQILGQKVEFLVSFYNNEISEKSEIFDDQFSVERPDGSNFTLKIRSTKLEDSAMYFCASRVLGGAGDQPQHFGDGTRLSIL.